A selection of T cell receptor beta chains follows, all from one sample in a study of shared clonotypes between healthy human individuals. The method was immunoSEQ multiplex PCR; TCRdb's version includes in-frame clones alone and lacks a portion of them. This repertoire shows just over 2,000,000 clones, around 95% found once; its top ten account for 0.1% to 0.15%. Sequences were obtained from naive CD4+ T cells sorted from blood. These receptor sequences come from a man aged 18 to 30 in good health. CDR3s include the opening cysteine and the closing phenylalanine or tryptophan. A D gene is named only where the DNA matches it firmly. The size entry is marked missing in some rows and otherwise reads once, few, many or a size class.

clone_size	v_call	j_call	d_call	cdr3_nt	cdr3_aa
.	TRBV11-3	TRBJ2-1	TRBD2	TGTGCCAGCAGCTTAGTGTCTAGCGGGGATTACAATGAGCAGTTCTTC	CASSLVSSGDYNEQFF
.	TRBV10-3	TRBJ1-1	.	TGTGCCATCAGTGAGGGCAGGGGTGAAACTGAAGCTTTCTTT	CAISEGRGETEAFF
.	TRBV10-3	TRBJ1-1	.	TGTGCCATCAGTGATTGGCAGGCGAGGGACGCTGAAGCTTTCTTT	CAISDWQARDAEAFF
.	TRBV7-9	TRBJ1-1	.	TGTGCCAGCAGCGGTCCGGGGCCTTACACTGAAGCTTTCTTT	CASSGPGPYTEAFF
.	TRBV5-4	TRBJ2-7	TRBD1	TGTGCCAGCAGCTTGGGGGTTCTGGGACAGAGCTCCTACGAGCAGTACTTC	CASSLGVLGQSSYEQYF
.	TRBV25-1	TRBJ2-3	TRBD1	TGTGCCAGCAGTGATTACAGGGGTGGCACAGATACGCAGTATTTT	CASSDYRGGTDTQYF
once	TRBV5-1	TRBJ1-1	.	TGCGCCAGCAGTATAGGCAGTTCGAACACTGAAGCTTTCTTT	CASSIGSSNTEAFF
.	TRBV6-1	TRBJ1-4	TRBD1	TGTGCCAGCAGTGAAGGAAGGGACGGACAGGGGACTAATGAAAAACTGTTTTTT	CASSEGRDGQGTNEKLFF
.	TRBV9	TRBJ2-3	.	TGTGCCAGCAGCGTAACCAGCGCGAGCACAGATACGCAGTATTTT	CASSVTSASTDTQYF
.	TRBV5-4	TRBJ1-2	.	TGTGCCAGCACCCAGGGCGCGGGGGGCTACACCTTC	CASTQGAGGYTF
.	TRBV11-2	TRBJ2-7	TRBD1	TGTGCCAGCAGCTTTTTGCCGGGACAGGGACTCTACGAGCAGTACTTC	CASSFLPGQGLYEQYF
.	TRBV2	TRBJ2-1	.	TGTGCCAGCAGCGCCATCCTGGGACTTGGCGACAATGAGCAGTTCTTC	CASSAILGLGDNEQFF
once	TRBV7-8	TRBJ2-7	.	TGTGCCAGCAGCCCACTTTACCACGAGCAGTACTTC	CASSPLYHEQYF
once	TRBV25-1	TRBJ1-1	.	TGTGCCAGCAGTGAATATTATAGCAACACTGAAGCTTTCTTT	CASSEYYSNTEAFF
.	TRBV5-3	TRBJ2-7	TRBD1	TGTGCCAGACAAACAGGGGCCCCCAAATTGGCCTACGAGCAGTACTTC	CARQTGAPKLAYEQYF
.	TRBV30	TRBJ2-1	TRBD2	TGTGCCTGGAGCCTGGCGGGGGGGTGGAATGAGCAGTTCTTC	CAWSLAGGWNEQFF
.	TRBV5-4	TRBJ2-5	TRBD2	TGTGCCAGCAGCTTCCGGGAGGGCATAGAGACCCAGTACTTC	CASSFREGIETQYF
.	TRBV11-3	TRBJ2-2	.	TGTGCCAGCAGCCCGGGGGGCGTCCCCGGGGAGCTGTTTTTT	CASSPGGVPGELFF
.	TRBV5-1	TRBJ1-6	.	TGCGCCAGCAGGACAGGTTATAATTCACCCCTCCACTTT	CASRTGYNSPLHF
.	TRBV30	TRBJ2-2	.	TGTGCCTGGAGTGTAGGACCTATAACCCGGGAGCTGTTTTTT	CAWSVGPITRELFF
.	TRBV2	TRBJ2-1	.	TGTGCCAGCAGGGGAAACAATGAGCAGTTCTTC	CASRGNNEQFF
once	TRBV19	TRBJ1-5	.	TGTGCCAGTAGAAAGGGGCTAGGTCAGCCCCAGCATTTT	CASRKGLGQPQHF
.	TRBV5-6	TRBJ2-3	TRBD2	TGTGCCAGCAGCTTGGATAGCGGGAGAATTGATACGCAGTATTTT	CASSLDSGRIDTQYF
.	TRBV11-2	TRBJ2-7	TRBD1	TGTGCCAGCAGCTTAGCCGGGACAGGTTACGAGCAGTACTTC	CASSLAGTGYEQYF
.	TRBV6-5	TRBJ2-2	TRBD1	TGTGCCAGCAGGCCGGGACAGGGCACCGGGGAGCTGTTTTTT	CASRPGQGTGELFF
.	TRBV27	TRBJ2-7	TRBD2	TGTGCCAGCAGTTTGCTACGGGGGGGTCCCTACGAGCAGTACTTC	CASSLLRGGPYEQYF
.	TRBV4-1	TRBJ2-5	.	TGCGCCAGCAGCCAGACCGGGCCGTACCAAGAGACCCAGTACTTC	CASSQTGPYQETQYF
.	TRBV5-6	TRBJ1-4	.	TGTGCCAGCAGCTTGGGTCGACTGGAAAAACTGTTTTTT	CASSLGRLEKLFF
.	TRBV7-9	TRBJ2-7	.	TGTGCCAGCAGCTTAATGGGACCGGGAGAGCAGTACTTC	CASSLMGPGEQYF
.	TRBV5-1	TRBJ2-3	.	TGCGCCAGCAGCTTGGACAGGGTACCGTATTTT	CASSLDRVPYF
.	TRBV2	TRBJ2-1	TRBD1	TGTGCCAGCGGAGGACAGGGCTGGGATGAGCAGTTCTTC	CASGGQGWDEQFF
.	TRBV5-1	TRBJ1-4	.	TGCGCCAGCAGCTTGGGCGGGACAACTAATGAAAAACTGTTTTTT	CASSLGGTTNEKLFF
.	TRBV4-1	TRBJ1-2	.	TGCGCCAGCAGCCAAGTATTTCCAGGGTTTAATGGCTACACCTTC	CASSQVFPGFNGYTF
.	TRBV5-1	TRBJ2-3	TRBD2	TGCGCCAGCAGCTGGGGCCTAGCGGCTAGCACAGATACGCAGTATTTT	CASSWGLAASTDTQYF
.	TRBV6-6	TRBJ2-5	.	TGTGCCAGCAGTTTCGCCGGACAGCCTTCAGAGACCCAGTACTTC	CASSFAGQPSETQYF
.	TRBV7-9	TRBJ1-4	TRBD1	TGTGCCAGCAGTCAAACACAGGGGGCGGACGAAAAACTGTTTTTT	CASSQTQGADEKLFF
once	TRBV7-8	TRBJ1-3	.	TGTGCCAGCAGCTCACAGGGCACCTCTGGAAACACCATATATTTT	CASSSQGTSGNTIYF
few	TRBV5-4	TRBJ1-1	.	TGTGCCAGCAGCTTGGTGCGTCCGGGGGGGAGCACTGAAGCTTTCTTT	CASSLVRPGGSTEAFF
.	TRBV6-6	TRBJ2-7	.	TGTGCCAGCAGTTACTCGACTGGCAGGGACGAGCAGTACTTC	CASSYSTGRDEQYF